Listed here are 21 T cell receptor beta chains from one sample, sequenced in a study of blood T cell repertoires in COVID-19. Profiling relied on immunoSEQ multiplex PCR, and the TCRdb table lists in-frame clones only, not all of them. This sample yields about 98,000 clones, of which around 85% are seen a single time; roughly a tenth belongs to the top ten. The sample consisted of peripheral blood. These receptors were obtained from an elderly woman with acute or convalescent COVID-19.

CDR3 bases: TGTGCCAGCAGCGCCACTAGCGGACTTCGGGTGCAGTACTTC. Its protein is CASSATSGLRVQYF. V gene TRBV6-2 or TRBV6-3 combines with J gene TRBJ2-7, with TRBD2 identical over 8 bases. Germline V gene data show CDR1 as MNHEY and CDR2 as SVGEGT. Trimming took 6 bases from V and 9 from J; bases not matched to a gene: 13. The CDR3 is 14 amino acids.

The chain couples TRBV5-1 to TRBJ2-2; 10 nucleotides match TRBD2. V lost 4 bases, J lost 2 bases, and 5 bases stayed unmatched. The length of the CDR3 is 16 residues. The germline gives CDR1 SGHRS, CDR2 YFSETQ. The CDR3 DNA is TGCGCCAGCAGCCCGACTAGCGGGTCTAACACCGGGGAGCTGTTTTTT. It codes for CASSPTSGSNTGELFF.

The J gene is TRBJ1-5, the V gene TRBV15, with D possibly TRBD1 on 6 matching bases. Trimming removed 5 bases from V and 7 bases from J, with 21 bases in between. The CDR3 has 16 residues. Per germline, CDR1 LNHNV and CDR2 YYDKDF (reference sequence). Here the CDR3 reads CATSGGGPGDGQPQHF. The DNA for the CDR3 is TGTGCCACCAGCGGGGGGGGTCCAGGGGATGGCCAGCCCCAGCATTTT.

The CDR3 coding sequence is TGTGCCAGCAGTGTTTCAACAGGGAACCAGCCCCAGCATTTT. Protein: CASSVSTGNQPQHF. J is TRBJ1-5 and V is TRBV2; a weak D match, TRBD1 (6 bases). The CDR3 has 14 residues. The germline V gene has CDR1 SNHLY and CDR2 FYNNEI. Trimming stripped 4 bases from V and 7 bases from J, with 14 bases between.

The chain uses TRBV7-2 and TRBJ1-4, with 8 bases fitting TRBD1. This CDR3 spans 15 amino acids. In germline, CDR1 is SGHTA, CDR2 FQGNSA. J was trimmed by 3 bases and V by 2 bases; bases with no gene match: 2. CDR3 in amino acids: CASSLWGQANEKLFF. CDR3 bases: TGTGCCAGCAGCTTATGGGGACAGGCTAATGAAAAACTGTTTTTT.

The rearrangement links TRBV4-2 to TRBJ1-6, with 9 bases matching TRBD1. The J segment lost 7 bases and the V segment lost 3 bases, leaving 4 bases of the junction unmatched. The germline V gene encodes CDR1 LGHNA and CDR2 YNFKEQ. The CDR3 contains 15 residues. This CDR3 reads CASSQLQGANSPLHF. The CDR3 bases are TGTGCCAGCAGCCAGTTACAGGGGGCCAATTCACCCCTCCACTTT.

This chain links TRBV5-1 with TRBJ2-5; 7 bases are shared with TRBD1. Germline trimming cut 0 bases from V and 4 bases from J; bases unmatched to any gene: 6. The V gene's germline CDR1 is SGHRS and CDR2 YFSETQ. The CDR3 contains 15 residues. CDR3 coding DNA: TGCGCCAGCAGCTTGGGGGGAAGGGGGCGAGAGACCCAGTACTTC. The encoded protein is CASSLGGRGRETQYF.

The CDR3 DNA is TGTGCCAGCAGTTACTCCCAAATGAACACTGAAGCTTTCTTT. Amino acid sequence: CASSYSQMNTEAFF. The J gene is TRBJ1-1, the V gene TRBV6-5; D not resolved. With 0 bases removed from V and 0 bases from J, the gap between germline ends came to 5 bases. The CDR3 loop spans 14 amino acids. Germline V CDR1 and CDR2: MNHEY, SVGAGI.

The V call is TRBV15, the J call TRBJ1-3, with TRBD1 as a possible D gene (6 bases). V was pared by 1 base and J by 3 bases, with 10 bases between. Germline values: CDR1 LNHNV, CDR2 YYDKDF (reference sequence). The CDR3 has 15 amino acids. The CDR3 here is CATSRGAGVGNTIYF. The DNA for the CDR3 is TGTGCCACCAGCAGAGGGGCAGGGGTTGGAAACACCATATATTTT.

The V gene is TRBV5-5, the J gene TRBJ1-5; weak D call: TRBD1 (6 bases). Germline lookup yields CDR1 SGHKS and CDR2 YYEKEE (reference sequence). Between the trimmed V and J ends, which lost 0 bases and 6 bases, there was a span of 7 bases. The CDR3 runs 13 residues. The CDR3 region has the DNA TGTGCCAGCAGCTTGGACAGGGTTCAGCCCCAGCATTTT. This sequence encodes CASSLDRVQPQHF.

The chain is built from TRBV11-2 and TRBJ1-6; D remains ambiguous. This CDR3 comprises 15 residues. Trimming removed 1 base from V and 10 bases from J, with 14 bases in between. Germline CDR1 is SGHAT and CDR2 is FQNNGV. The CDR3 DNA sequence: TGTGCCAGCAGCTTAGCTGGGCAGTTTGGGTCACCCCTCCACTTT. The encoded protein is CASSLAGQFGSPLHF.

V and J are TRBV28 and TRBJ2-3; 8 nucleotides line up with TRBD2. The germline gives CDR1 MDHEN, CDR2 SYDVKM. Germline trimming cut 7 bases from V and 5 bases from J; bases unmatched to any gene: 8. The length of the CDR3 is 14 residues. The CDR3 DNA follows: TGTGCCAGCATTTGGCGGGGGGCAGTAGATACGCAGTATTTT. It yields the protein CASIWRGAVDTQYF.

J is TRBJ1-1 and V is TRBV5-5; D is perhaps TRBD1 (5 bases). V gave up 3 bases and J gave up 1 base, with 10 bases separating them. The CDR3 extends over 14 amino acids. Germline CDR1 SGHKS, CDR2 YYEKEE (reference sequence). CDR3 DNA: TGTGCCAGCAGCTCGTGGGGCCCGAACACTGAAGCTTTCTTT. This sequence encodes CASSSWGPNTEAFF.

The chain couples TRBV5-8 to TRBJ1-2; D is unclear. The CDR3 has 16 residues. The germline CDR1 and CDR2 sequences are SGHTS and YDEGEE. V dropped 4 bases and J dropped 0 bases, with 16 bases sitting between them. CDR3 nucleotide sequence: TGTGCCAGCAGCCCCCTCCGGCACAGTGCTAACTATGGCTACACCTTC. Translated, it gives CASSPLRHSANYGYTF.

The chain employs TRBV11-2 and TRBJ2-5, with 11 nucleotides matching TRBD2. The J segment lost 8 bases and the V segment lost 3 bases, leaving 8 bases of the junction unmatched. Germline lookup yields CDR1 SGHAT and CDR2 FQNNGV. The CDR3 totals 15 residues. The CDR3 spells CASSFNPSGGTTQYF. The DNA for the CDR3 is TGTGCCAGCAGCTTCAACCCTAGCGGGGGGACAACCCAGTACTTC.

J is TRBJ1-2 and V is TRBV7-9; D not resolved. Germline V CDR1 and CDR2: SEHNR, FQNEAQ (reference sequence). Between the trimmed V and J ends, which lost 4 bases and 5 bases, there was a span of 11 bases. The CDR3 sequence is 13 residues long. In DNA form, the CDR3 reads TGTGCCAGCAGCTCGGGGAGGCGGTATGGCTACACCTTC. Its translation is CASSSGRRYGYTF.

This rearrangement joins TRBV6-5 to TRBJ1-2, with D possibly TRBD1 on 5 matching bases. There are 16 residues in the CDR3. CDR1 and CDR2 (germline): MNHEY, SVGAGI. Trimming removed 0 bases from V and 5 bases from J, with 16 bases in between. The CDR3 loop reads CASSYSSSREGYGYTF. For the CDR3, the DNA is TGTGCCAGCAGTTACTCGTCATCCAGGGAAGGGTATGGCTACACCTTC.

This clone showed up just a few times. The chain links TRBV4-1 to TRBJ1-2, with a tentative D call TRBD1 (6 bases). Germline CDR1 MGHRA, CDR2 YSYEKL. The length of the CDR3 is 15 residues. Trimming removed 3 bases at V and 4 bases at J, with 15 bases between. The CDR3 bases are TGCGCCAGCAGCCAGGTCGCTCAGGGGTTCTATGGCTACACCTTC. Translating it yields CASSQVAQGFYGYTF.

V and J are TRBV11-2 and TRBJ2-2; 11 nucleotides align to TRBD2. The CDR3 covers 17 residues. The ends lost 5 bases at V and 4 bases at J; junction bases unmatched: 9. The V gene's germline CDR1 is SGHAT and CDR2 FQNNGV. CDR3 residues: CASSLTVSGGATGELFF. In DNA form, the CDR3 reads TGTGCCAGCAGCCTCACCGTTAGCGGGGGGGCCACCGGGGAGCTGTTTTTT.

Comments on this clone: The CDR3 does not end in the conserved phenylalanine or tryptophan, so this is likely a read error. The DNA is left out, because the CDR3 cannot be placed on it with certainty; the CDR3 is given as TCRdb lists it. The V gene is TRBV15, the J gene TRBJ1-2. The CDR3 adds up to 11 amino acids, both ends counted. Germline CDR1 is LNHNV and CDR2 is YYDKDF (reference sequence). CDR3 loop: CATSRDLGTSR.

This sequence joins TRBV30 and TRBJ1-2; D is undetermined. In germline, CDR1 is GTSNPN, CDR2 SVGIG (reference sequence). The V end lost 7 bases, the J end lost 6 bases, and 15 bases lay between the germline ends. The CDR3 runs to 12 residues. CDR3 DNA sequence: TGTGCCTCTCCGCGGGGAAAAAATGGCTACACCTTC. It yields the protein CASPRGKNGYTF. Together with reference TRBV30 and TRBJ1-2, the CDR3 gives the full variable domain: SQTIHQWPATLVQPVGSPLSLECTVEGTSNPNLYWYRQAAGRGLQLLFYSVGIGQISSEVPQNLSASRPQDRQFILSSKKLLLSDSGFYLCASPRGKNGYTFGSGTRLTVV.